This TCR beta chain was identified during a study of shared clonotypes between healthy human individuals (dated by TCRdb to the early 2020s). In terms of the full investigation: Two women and three men aged 18 to 49 years were included in the cohort. To estimate repertoire size and how much clonotype sharing occurs between individuals, the study deeply sequenced the blood TCR repertoires of several healthy adults. Libraries were prepared and TCR repertoires were sequenced by different laboratories using diverse techniques, in order to increase sequencing depth and limit assay-specific biases. Each donor's leukapheresis produced roughly between roughly 0.9 and 8.9 billion PBMCs. For each donor, CD4 naive and CD4 memory were each run on three plates, CD8 naive on two plates, and CD8 memory on one plate. Findings and caveats that apply to the study as a whole: Sampling was restricted to blood, and TCR repertoires in tissue are likely to differ from TCR repertoires in blood. Across a handful of donors, around 5% of naive CD4, over 3% of naive CD8, 2% to 2.5% of memory CD4, and around 0.4% of memory CD8 clonotypes were shared. Based on pairwise subsampling, the degree of clonotype sharing among donors was expected to be affected by sequencing depth. Even with the large sequencing depth, rarefaction of the sorted-subset datasets indicated that sequencing was incomplete. Because the study included a small number of donors, the genetic and exposure-history diversity represented was limited. Compared with non-shared clonotypes, the clonotypes found in all four sorted-subset donors had higher generation probabilities. Larger estimated clonotype richness was generally found for naive subsets than for memory subsets.

TCR CDR3 regions were amplified from genomic DNA by multiplex PCR using the deep immunoSEQ assay. Extracted genomic DNA from each cell subset was spread evenly across all wells of several immunoSEQ 96-well plates, with each plate serving as a replicate. For sorted subsets, each replicate PCR was loaded with 200 ng genomic DNA, equivalent to some 27,000 T cell genomes. The purified libraries were quantified using a Qubit 3.0 fluorometer, sized with a Bioanalyzer 2100, and then quantified again using the KAPA Library Quantification kit. A separate single-read 150-cycle Illumina NextSeq 550 flow cell was used to sequence each immunoSEQ 96-well plate. The published analysis was carried out like this. Because the immunoSEQ output held only junctional sequences and lacked quality scores, the filtering could not match the filtering applied to full-length reads. To assign V/J genes and CDR3, sequences were annotated against IMGT germline references using PyIR, a Python wrapper for IgBLAST v1.9. Reads were removed for weak V/J assignments (E-value above 1e-6), missing CDR3, stop codons, out-of-frame junctions, or ambiguous translated residues. V3J clonotypes were defined as sequences sharing the same inferred V gene, J gene, and CDR3 amino acid sequence. The percentage overlap between two repertoires was calculated by dividing the number of shared unique clonotypes by the size of the smaller repertoire. Richness of each repertoire was evaluated using RTK rarefaction, the Chao1 estimator, and Recon v2.1 estimates of unobserved clonotypes. Generation probabilities were computed with OLGA for all TCRbeta clonotypes obtained by the gDNA method from a few donors. In TCRdb, the immuneACCESS table is reduced to in-frame sequences with V and J assigned. These tables do not hold every clone; where another copy was compared, an unresolved V gene accounts for under half, and the others remain unexplained. That table gives V, J and clone size, and the DNA gave D and trimming. Within this sample are 1.4 million or so clones, with approximately 98.5% of them counted one time only. Jointly, the top ten make up 0.36% of the sample.

The CDR1 and CDR2 encoded by the germline V gene (reference sequence) are WNHNN and SYGVQD. V loses 6 bases at its end and J loses 6 bases; junction bases beyond the gene matches: 7. The CDR3 numbers 16 residues from cysteine through phenylalanine. Of all the DNA, just the CDR3 is kept, 48 bases in frame from base 1. The donors were healthy, HIV-negative adults with no recently reported acute infections or vaccinations. All donors were Caucasian adults living in Nashville, Tennessee, USA. CD4+ T cells were enriched by magnetic negative selection, after which naive cells were positively selected on CD45RA and the negative fraction was taken as the memory subset. After blood collection by leukapheresis, PBMCs were isolated using Ficoll-Histopaque density gradient centrifugation and then cryopreserved in the vapor phase of liquid nitrogen. Analytical flow cytometry was used to check the purity and quantity of each magnetically sorted T cell population. From each sorted fraction, genomic DNA was isolated and quantified by UV absorbance on a Nanodrop 2000c.

In regard to this clone: Its antigen is still unknown. Per-nucleotide qualities are absent, and no much larger clonotype sits a single base away.

Sequencing was carried out using naive CD4+ T cells sorted from blood. The cell subset or site label here, explained by the study, means: CD45RA+ positively selected. The TCR was taken from a man aged 25-40 years in good health. Recombination linked TRBV10-1 to TRBJ2-1; 14 nucleotides in the junction match TRBD2. The CDR3 region has the sequence CASSGLAGGGGNEQFF. The nucleotides read TGCGCCAGCAGCGGACTAGCGGGAGGAGGCGGCAATGAGCAGTTCTTC.